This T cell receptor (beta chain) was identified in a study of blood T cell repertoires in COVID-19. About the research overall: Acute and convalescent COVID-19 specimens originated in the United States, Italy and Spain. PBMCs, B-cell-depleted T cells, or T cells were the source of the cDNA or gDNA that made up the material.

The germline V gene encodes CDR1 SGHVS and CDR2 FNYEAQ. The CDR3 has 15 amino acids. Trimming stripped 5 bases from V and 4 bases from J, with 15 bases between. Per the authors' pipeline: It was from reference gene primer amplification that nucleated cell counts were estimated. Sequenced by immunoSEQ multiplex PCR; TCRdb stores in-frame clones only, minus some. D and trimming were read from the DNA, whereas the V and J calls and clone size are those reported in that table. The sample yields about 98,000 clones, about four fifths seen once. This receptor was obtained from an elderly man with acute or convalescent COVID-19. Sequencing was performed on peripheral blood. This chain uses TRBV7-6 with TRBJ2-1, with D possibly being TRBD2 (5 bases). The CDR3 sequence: CASSEVAFPYNEQFF. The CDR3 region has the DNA TGTGCCAGCAGCGAGGTAGCGTTTCCATACAATGAGCAGTTCTTC.